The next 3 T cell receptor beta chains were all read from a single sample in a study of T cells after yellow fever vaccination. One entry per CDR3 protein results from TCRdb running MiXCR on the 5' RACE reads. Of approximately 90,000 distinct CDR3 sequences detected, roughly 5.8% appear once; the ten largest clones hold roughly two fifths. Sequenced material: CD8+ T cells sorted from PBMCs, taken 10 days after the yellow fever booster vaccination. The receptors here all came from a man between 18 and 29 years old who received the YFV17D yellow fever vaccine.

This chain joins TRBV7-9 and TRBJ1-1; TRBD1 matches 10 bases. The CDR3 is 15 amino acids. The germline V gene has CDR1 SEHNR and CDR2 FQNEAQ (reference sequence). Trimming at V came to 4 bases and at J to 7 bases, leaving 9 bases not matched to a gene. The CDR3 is CASSSRQGASIEAFF. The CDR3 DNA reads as TGTGCCAGCAGCTCACGACAGGGGGCGTCCATTGAAGCTTTCTTT.

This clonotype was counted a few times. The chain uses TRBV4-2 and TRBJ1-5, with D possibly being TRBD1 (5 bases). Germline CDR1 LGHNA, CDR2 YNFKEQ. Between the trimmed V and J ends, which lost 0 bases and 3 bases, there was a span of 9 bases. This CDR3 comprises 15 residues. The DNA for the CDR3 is TGTGCCAGCAGCCAAGAGTTGGGGGTCAATCAGCCCCAGCATTTT. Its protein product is CASSQELGVNQPQHF.

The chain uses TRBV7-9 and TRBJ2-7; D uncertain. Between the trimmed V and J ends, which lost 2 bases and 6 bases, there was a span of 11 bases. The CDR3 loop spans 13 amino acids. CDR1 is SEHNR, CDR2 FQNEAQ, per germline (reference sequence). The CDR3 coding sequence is TGTGCCAGCAGCTTAATTAACTCGGGCGAGCAGTACGTC. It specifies CASSLINSGEQYV.